These 17 T cell receptor beta chains originate from one sample sequenced in a study of T cell responses to AZD1222 COVID-19 vaccine. Some clones are missing from TCRdb's copy, which holds only in-frame ones; the method was immunoSEQ multiplex PCR. The top ten hold approximately 16% of the sample, which has 100,000 or so clones, roughly 87% seen once. Sequenced material: peripheral blood, taken on day 0 of AZD1222 vaccination. These receptors all come from an adult in good health.

This clone was seen a handful of times. The chain uses TRBV2 and TRBJ1-4; D is unresolved. V lost 3 bases and J 7 bases, leaving 9 bases between the germline ends. Germline values: CDR1 SNHLY, CDR2 FYNNEI. The CDR3 runs to 13 residues. The CDR3 spells CASSDDGFEKLFF. The CDR3 bases are TGTGCCAGCAGTGACGACGGATTTGAAAAACTGTTTTTT.

J is TRBJ2-3 and V is TRBV27, with TRBD2 as a possible D gene (6 bases). In germline, CDR1 is MNHEY, CDR2 SMNVEV (reference sequence). Trimming took off 3 bases at V and 3 bases at J, with 7 bases between the two ends. The CDR3 has 13 amino acids. This CDR3 is CASSFRGTDTQYF. The CDR3 DNA follows: TGTGCCAGCAGTTTTCGGGGGACAGATACGCAGTATTTT.

In nucleotides, the CDR3 is TGTGCCAGCTCACCCAGGGTCGGCGAAGCGAACACTGAAGCTTTCTTT. Translation: CASSPRVGEANTEAFF. The chain combines TRBV18 with TRBJ1-1, with D tentatively TRBD1 (5 bases). The CDR3 is made up of 16 amino acids. V was shortened by 3 bases and J by 1 base, with 15 bases between the two germline ends. Germline V gene data show CDR1 as KGHSH and CDR2 as LQKENI.

The chain couples TRBV6-1 to TRBJ1-2, with D hard to call. V shed 2 bases and J shed 7 bases, with 11 bases lying between them. Germline lookup yields CDR1 MNHNS and CDR2 SASEGT. The CDR3 is made up of 13 amino acids. In DNA form, the CDR3 reads TGTGCCAGCAGTGAACTCACTTGGGGTGGCTACACCTTC. Amino acid sequence: CASSELTWGGYTF.

This chain connects TRBV5-1 to TRBJ2-1; 8 bases map to TRBD2. The ends lost 0 bases at V and 4 bases at J; junction bases unmatched: 12. Germline V gene lookup returns CDR1 SGHRS and CDR2 YFSETQ. The CDR3 is 18 residues long. As DNA, the CDR3 is TGCGCCAGCAGCTTGGGGGGTAGCGGGGACCGGCGGTACAATGAGCAGTTCTTC. It codes for CASSLGGSGDRRYNEQFF.

The V and J genes are TRBV7-6 and TRBJ2-5; D gene uncertain. CDR1 is SGHVS and CDR2 is FNYEAQ in the germline V gene. The length of the CDR3 is 12 residues. Trimming removed 5 bases from V and 5 bases from J, with 9 bases in between. CDR3 loop: CASSRAGETQYF. The CDR3 nucleotides are TGTGCCAGCAGCCGCGCTGGGGAGACCCAGTACTTC.

The V and J genes are TRBV6-6 and TRBJ1-1; no definite D call. This CDR3 has 14 residues. With 8 bases removed from V and 1 base from J, the gap between germline ends came to 14 bases. From germline, CDR1 is MNHNY and CDR2 SVGAGI (reference sequence). CDR3 sequence (DNA): TGTGCCAGCTGGTTGTCTATCGCGAACACTGAAGCTTTCTTT. This codes for CASWLSIANTEAFF.

The chain is built from TRBV29-1 and TRBJ2-2; possible D gene TRBD2, 7 bases. Deletions cut 5 bases from V and 4 bases from J, with 14 bases between. The CDR3 runs 14 residues. Germline V gives CDR1 SQVTM, CDR2 ANQGSEA. CDR3 sequence: CSVKGGRSTGELFF. CDR3 DNA sequence: TGCAGCGTTAAGGGGGGGCGTTCCACCGGGGAGCTGTTTTTT.

The V and J genes are TRBV7-2 and TRBJ2-7; 12 nucleotides align to TRBD2. The CDR3 spans 18 residues. CDR1 is SGHTA and CDR2 is FQGNSA in the germline V gene. J was trimmed by 2 bases and V by 1 base; bases with no gene match: 9. DNA for the CDR3: TGTGCCAGCAGCTTAGGACTAGCGGGAGTTACCCTAGCCTACGAGCAGTACTTC. It translates to CASSLGLAGVTLAYEQYF.

The chain joins TRBV5-1 to TRBJ2-7, with 13 nucleotides matching TRBD2. Germline values: CDR1 SGHRS, CDR2 YFSETQ. The CDR3 runs 16 residues. V shed 4 bases and J 3 bases; nucleotides not matched to a gene: 7. Written as DNA, the CDR3 is TGCGCCAGCAGCGATACTAGCGGGAGGGCCTACTACGAGCAGTACTTC. Amino acids: CASSDTSGRAYYEQYF.

This clone was recorded only once. The rearrangement uses TRBV10-2 and TRBJ1-5; the match to TRBD1 covers 11 bases. Per germline, CDR1 WSHSY and CDR2 SAAADI. J lost 6 bases, V lost 7 bases, and 8 bases had no gene match. The CDR3 is 15 amino acids. This CDR3 is CASTRDRGYTQPQHF. CDR3 bases: TGCGCCAGCACGCGGGACAGGGGGTACACTCAGCCCCAGCATTTT.

V is TRBV28 and J is TRBJ1-2; D call uncertain. Trimming left V 6 bases short and J 4 bases short, with 9 bases between. This CDR3 region has 12 residues. CDR1 and CDR2 from the germline V gene are MDHEN and SYDVKM. The CDR3 reads CASRTNSYGYTF. For the CDR3, the DNA is TGTGCCAGCAGGACCAACAGCTATGGCTACACCTTC.

The chain is built from TRBV4-1 and TRBJ1-2, with TRBD1 matching over 10 bases. Germline V gene sequence: CDR1 MGHRA, CDR2 YSYEKL. V gave up 5 bases and J gave up 6 bases; unmatched junction bases: 3. The CDR3 runs 13 residues. Here the CDR3 DNA reads TGCGCCAGCAGCGCGGACAGGGGGAATGGCTACACCTTC. Amino acids: CASSADRGNGYTF.

V usage is TRBV11-3 and J usage is TRBJ2-7; no clear D gene. Germline V CDR1 and CDR2: SGHNT, YENEEA. Trimming cost V 1 base and J 5 bases, with 9 bases left between them. The CDR3 is 13 residues long. This chain's CDR3 is CASSLVPWDEQYF. CDR3 sequence (DNA): TGTGCCAGCAGCTTAGTTCCATGGGACGAGCAGTACTTC. Supplemented by reference TRBV11-3 and TRBJ2-7, the full variable domain reads EAGVVQSPRYKIIEKKQPVAFWCNPISGHNTLYWYLQNLGQGPELLIRYENEEAVDDSQLPKDRFSAERLKGVDSTLKIQPAELGDSAVYLCASSLVPWDEQYFGPGTRLTVT.

The chain couples TRBV6-5 to TRBJ1-5; TRBD1 agrees at 8 bases. J gave up 8 bases and V 6 bases, and 9 bases lay outside the gene matches. The CDR3 covers 14 residues. Germline lookup yields CDR1 MNHEY and CDR2 SVGAGI. In DNA form, the CDR3 reads TGTGCCAGCAGGTCAAGCAGGGGGCGGGAGCCCCAGCATTTT. The encoded protein is CASRSSRGREPQHF.

The chain joins TRBV28 to TRBJ1-3, with D perhaps TRBD1 (6 bases). V lost 6 bases and J 7 bases, leaving 13 bases between the germline ends. The germline gives CDR1 MDHEN, CDR2 SYDVKM. The CDR3 is made up of 13 amino acids. As DNA, the CDR3 is TGTGCCAGCAGGGACAGTTTTCGGAACACCATATATTTT. Its protein is CASRDSFRNTIYF.

The chain combines TRBV4-2 with TRBJ2-2; 7 nucleotides line up with TRBD1. The CDR3 has 16 residues. V was pared by 4 bases and J by 4 bases, with 9 bases of the junction left unmatched. Germline V gene lookup returns CDR1 LGHNA and CDR2 YNFKEQ. The CDR3, as DNA: TGTGCCAGCAGCCCGAGACGGGACAGCTCCACCGGGGAGCTGTTTTTT. Amino acids: CASSPRRDSSTGELFF.